The clone carrying this T cell receptor beta chain was observed a few times. Its target is unknown. V gave up 0 bases and J gave up 1 base, with 13 bases separating them. Germline V gives CDR1 SEHNR, CDR2 FQNEAQ (reference sequence). This CDR3 spans 17 amino acids. The record originates from a study of beta chain features in type 1 diabetes. Reverse transcription of all isolated RNA meant that expressed TCRB transcripts were sequenced. Clones were sequenced by immunoSEQ multiplex PCR, and TCRdb holds only the in-frame ones, with some missing. The data hold about 190,000 clones, with 6.5% to 9.5% observed a single time. General study results and limits: Whether HLA type affects TCRB rearrangement stayed undetermined in the present work. Insertions at VDJ junctions were less frequent in type 1 diabetes patients. These patients also deleted more nucleotides at the same junctions. Researchers report that Type 1 diabetes patients had moderately but significantly shorter TCRB CDR3s across all four CD4+ subsets.

The receptor was derived from a woman aged 40-49 years with type 1 diabetes. Sequences were obtained from central memory CD4+ T cells from blood. The chain links TRBV7-9 to TRBJ1-5, with D possibly being TRBD1 (5 bases). The DNA for the CDR3 is TGTGCCAGCAGCTTAGCGCATCAGGGTTTGAGCAATCAGCCCCAGCATTTT. This codes for CASSLAHQGLSNQPQHF.